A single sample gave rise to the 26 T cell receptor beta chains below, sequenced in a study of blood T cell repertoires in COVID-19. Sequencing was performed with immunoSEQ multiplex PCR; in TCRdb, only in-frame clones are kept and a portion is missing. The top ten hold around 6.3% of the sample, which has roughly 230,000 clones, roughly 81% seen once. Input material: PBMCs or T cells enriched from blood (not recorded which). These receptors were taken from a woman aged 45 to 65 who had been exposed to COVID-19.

The CDR3 DNA reads TGCAGCGTTGGAGTTGGAGCCCGTAACACCGGGGAGCTGTTTTTT. Translated, it gives CSVGVGARNTGELFF. This chain connects TRBV29-1 to TRBJ2-2; unclear D gene. V was pared by 4 bases and J by 2 bases, with 14 bases between. CDR1 is SQVTM and CDR2 is ANQGSEA in the germline V gene. This CDR3 comprises 15 residues.

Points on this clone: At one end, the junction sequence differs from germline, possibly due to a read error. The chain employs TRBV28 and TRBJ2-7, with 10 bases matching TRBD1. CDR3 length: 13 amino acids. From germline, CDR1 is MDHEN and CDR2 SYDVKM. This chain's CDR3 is CASSIARDRGKDF. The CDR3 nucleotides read TGTGCCAGCAGTATAGCCCGGGACAGGGGCAAGGACTTC.

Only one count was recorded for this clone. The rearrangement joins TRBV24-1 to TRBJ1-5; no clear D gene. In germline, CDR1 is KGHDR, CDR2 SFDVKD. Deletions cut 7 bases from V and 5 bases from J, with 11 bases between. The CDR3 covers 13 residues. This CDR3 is CATRSGWDQPQHF. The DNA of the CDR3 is TGTGCCACCAGGTCGGGTTGGGATCAGCCCCAGCATTTT.

The CDR3 loop is CASSPRETQYF. CDR3 DNA: TGTGCCAGCAGTCCTCGAGAGACCCAGTACTTC. The chain employs TRBV12-3 or TRBV12-4 and TRBJ2-5; no clear D gene. The V and J ends lost 5 bases and 4 bases respectively, with 5 bases between them. This CDR3 is built from 11 residues.

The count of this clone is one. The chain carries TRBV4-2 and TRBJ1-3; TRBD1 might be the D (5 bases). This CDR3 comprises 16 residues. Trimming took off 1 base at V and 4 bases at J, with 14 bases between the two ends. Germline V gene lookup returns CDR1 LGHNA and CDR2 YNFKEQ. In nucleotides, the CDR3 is TGTGCCAGCAGCCAAGTCGGGGGATATACCGGAAACACCATATATTTT. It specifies CASSQVGGYTGNTIYF.

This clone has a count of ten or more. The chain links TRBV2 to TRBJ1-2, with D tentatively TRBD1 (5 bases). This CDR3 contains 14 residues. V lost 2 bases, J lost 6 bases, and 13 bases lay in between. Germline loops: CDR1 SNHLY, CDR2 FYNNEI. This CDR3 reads CASSETGVANGYTF. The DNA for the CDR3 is TGTGCCAGCAGTGAAACGGGGGTCGCAAATGGCTACACCTTC.

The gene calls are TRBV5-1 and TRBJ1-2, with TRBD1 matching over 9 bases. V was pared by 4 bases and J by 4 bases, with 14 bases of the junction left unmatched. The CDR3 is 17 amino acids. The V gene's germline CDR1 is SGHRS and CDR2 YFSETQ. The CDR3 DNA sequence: TGCGCCAGCAGCCCGGGAACCCTGGGACAGGGTAGCTATGGCTACACCTTC. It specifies CASSPGTLGQGSYGYTF.

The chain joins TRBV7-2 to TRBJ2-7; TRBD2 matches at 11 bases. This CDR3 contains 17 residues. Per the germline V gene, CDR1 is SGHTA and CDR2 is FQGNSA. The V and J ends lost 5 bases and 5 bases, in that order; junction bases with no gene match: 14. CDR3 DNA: TGTGCCAGCAGCCCCCTAATCTTTACTAGCGGGAGAAACGAGCAGTACTTC. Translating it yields CASSPLIFTSGRNEQYF.

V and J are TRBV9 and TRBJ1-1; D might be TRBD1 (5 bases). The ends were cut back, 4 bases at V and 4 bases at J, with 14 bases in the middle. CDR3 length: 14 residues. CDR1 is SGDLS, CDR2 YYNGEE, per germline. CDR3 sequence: CASSSGHLVTEAFF. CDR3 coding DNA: TGTGCCAGCAGCTCCGGACACCTTGTCACTGAAGCTTTCTTT.

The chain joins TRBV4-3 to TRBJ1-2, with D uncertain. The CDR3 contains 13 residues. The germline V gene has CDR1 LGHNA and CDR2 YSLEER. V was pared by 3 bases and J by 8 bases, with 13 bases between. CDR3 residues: CASSQAGQEGYTF. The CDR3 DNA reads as TGCGCCAGCAGCCAGGCAGGTCAAGAAGGCTACACCTTC.

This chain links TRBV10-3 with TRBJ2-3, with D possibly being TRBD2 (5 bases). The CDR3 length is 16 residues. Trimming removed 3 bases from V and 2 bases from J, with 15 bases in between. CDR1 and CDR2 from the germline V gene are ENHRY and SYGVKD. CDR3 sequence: CAISDPLRADTDTQYF. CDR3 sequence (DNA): TGTGCCATCAGTGATCCTCTTCGAGCGGACACAGATACGCAGTATTTT.

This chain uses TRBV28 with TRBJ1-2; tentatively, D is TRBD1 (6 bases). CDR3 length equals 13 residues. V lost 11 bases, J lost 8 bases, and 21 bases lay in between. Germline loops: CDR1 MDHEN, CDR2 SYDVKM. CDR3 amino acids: CARNAGGGQGYTF. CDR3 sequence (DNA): TGTGCCCGCAACGCGGGGGGGGGCCAAGGCTACACCTTC.

The CDR3 sequence: CASSYGQGASYTF. The CDR3 region has the DNA TGTGCCAGCAGTTACGGACAGGGGGCAAGCTACACCTTC. The chain employs TRBV27 and TRBJ1-2, with TRBD1 matching over 11 bases. The CDR3 consists of 13 residues. Trimming at V came to 4 bases and at J to 9 bases, leaving 4 bases not matched to a gene. Germline values: CDR1 MNHEY, CDR2 SMNVEV (reference sequence).

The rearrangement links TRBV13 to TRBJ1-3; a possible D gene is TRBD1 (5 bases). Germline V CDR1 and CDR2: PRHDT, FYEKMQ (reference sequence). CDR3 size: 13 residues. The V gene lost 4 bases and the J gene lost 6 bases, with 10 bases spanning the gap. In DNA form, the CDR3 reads TGTGCCAGCAGCTGGACACTCGAAAACACCATATATTTT. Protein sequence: CASSWTLENTIYF.

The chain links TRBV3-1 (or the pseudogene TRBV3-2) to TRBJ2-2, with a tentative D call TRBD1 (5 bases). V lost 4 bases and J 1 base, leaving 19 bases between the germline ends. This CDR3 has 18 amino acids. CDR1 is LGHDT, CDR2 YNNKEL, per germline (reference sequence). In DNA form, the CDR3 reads TGTGCCAGCAGCCCCGAACGTGCAGGGATTCGGAACACCGGGGAGCTGTTTTTT. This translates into CASSPERAGIRNTGELFF.

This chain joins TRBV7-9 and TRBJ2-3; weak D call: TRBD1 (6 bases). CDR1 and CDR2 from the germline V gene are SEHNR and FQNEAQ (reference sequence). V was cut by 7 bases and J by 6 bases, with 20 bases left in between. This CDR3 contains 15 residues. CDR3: CASNSWTVVRDTQYF. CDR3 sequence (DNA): TGTGCCAGCAACTCATGGACAGTTGTCAGGGATACGCAGTATTTT.

CDR3 in amino acids: CASSRDRGTGRADTQYF. Written as DNA, the CDR3 is TGTGCCAGTAGCCGTGATAGGGGGACAGGGAGGGCAGATACGCAGTATTTT. The chain carries TRBV19 and TRBJ2-3, with 9 bases aligning to TRBD1. The germline V gene encodes CDR1 LNHDA and CDR2 SQIVND (reference sequence). This CDR3 has 17 residues. The trim removed 6 bases at V and 4 bases at J, leaving 14 bases unmatched.

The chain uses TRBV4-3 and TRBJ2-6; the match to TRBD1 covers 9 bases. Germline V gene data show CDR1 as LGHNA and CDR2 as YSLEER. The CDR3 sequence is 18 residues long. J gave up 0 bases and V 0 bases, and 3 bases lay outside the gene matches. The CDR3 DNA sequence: TGCGCCAGCAGCCAAGATAGGGACAGGGTCTCTGGGGCCAACGTCCTGACTTTC. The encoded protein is CASSQDRDRVSGANVLTF.

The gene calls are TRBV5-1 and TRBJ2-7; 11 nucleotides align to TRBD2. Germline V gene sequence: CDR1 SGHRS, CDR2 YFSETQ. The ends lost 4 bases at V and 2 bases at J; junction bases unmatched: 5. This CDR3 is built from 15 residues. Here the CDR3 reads CASSALAGGPYEQYF. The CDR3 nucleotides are TGCGCCAGCAGCGCCTTAGCGGGGGGGCCCTACGAGCAGTACTTC.

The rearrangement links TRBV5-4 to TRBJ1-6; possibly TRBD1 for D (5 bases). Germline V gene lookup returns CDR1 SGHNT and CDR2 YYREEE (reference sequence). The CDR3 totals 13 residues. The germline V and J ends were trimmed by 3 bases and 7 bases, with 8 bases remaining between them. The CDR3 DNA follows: TGTGCCAGCAGCTCGGGGGGGAATTCACCCCTCCACTTT. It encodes CASSSGGNSPLHF.

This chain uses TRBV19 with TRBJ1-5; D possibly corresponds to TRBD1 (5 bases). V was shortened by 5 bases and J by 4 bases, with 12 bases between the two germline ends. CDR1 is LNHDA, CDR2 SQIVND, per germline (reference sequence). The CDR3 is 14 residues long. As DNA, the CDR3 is TGTGCCAGTAGTCCACCGGACACTAATCAGCCCCAGCATTTT. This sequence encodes CASSPPDTNQPQHF.

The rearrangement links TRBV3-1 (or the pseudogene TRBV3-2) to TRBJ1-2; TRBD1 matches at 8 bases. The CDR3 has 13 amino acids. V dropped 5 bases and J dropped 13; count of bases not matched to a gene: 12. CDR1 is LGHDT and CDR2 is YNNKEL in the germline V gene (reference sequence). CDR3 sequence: CASSSTTGVGCTF. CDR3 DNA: TGTGCCAGCAGCTCAACGACAGGGGTAGGGTGCACCTTC.

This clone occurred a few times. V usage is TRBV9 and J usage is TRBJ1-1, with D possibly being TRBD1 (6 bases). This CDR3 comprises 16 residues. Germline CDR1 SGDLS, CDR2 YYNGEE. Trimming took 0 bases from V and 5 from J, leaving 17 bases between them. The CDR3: CASSVGNSGVGTEAFF. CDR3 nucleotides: TGTGCCAGCAGCGTAGGAAACTCAGGGGTAGGGACTGAAGCTTTCTTT.

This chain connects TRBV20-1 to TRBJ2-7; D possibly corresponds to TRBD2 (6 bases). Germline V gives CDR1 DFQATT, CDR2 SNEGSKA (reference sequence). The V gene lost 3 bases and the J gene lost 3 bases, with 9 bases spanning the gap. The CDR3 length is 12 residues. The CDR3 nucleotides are TGCAGTGCTAGTCAGACTAGCTACGAGCAGTACTTC. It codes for CSASQTSYEQYF.

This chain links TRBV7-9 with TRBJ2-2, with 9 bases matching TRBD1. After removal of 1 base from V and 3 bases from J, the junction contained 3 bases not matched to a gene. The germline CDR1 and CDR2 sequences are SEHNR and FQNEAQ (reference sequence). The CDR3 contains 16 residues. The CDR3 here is CASSLGTGGYTGELFF. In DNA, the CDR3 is TGTGCCAGCAGCTTAGGCACAGGGGGCTACACCGGGGAGCTGTTTTTT.

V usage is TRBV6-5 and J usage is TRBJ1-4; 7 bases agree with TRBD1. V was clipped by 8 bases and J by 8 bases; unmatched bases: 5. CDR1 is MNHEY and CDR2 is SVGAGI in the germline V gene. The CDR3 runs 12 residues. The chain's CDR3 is CASRTGGEKLFF. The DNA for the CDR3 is TGTGCCAGCCGGACAGGCGGCGAAAAACTGTTTTTT.